These T cell receptor beta chains were read from a single sample in a study of T cell repertoires in cytomegalovirus infection. TCRdb redid the calling of the reads with MiXCR, one entry per CDR3 protein. The table lists under 850,000 distinct CDR3 sequences, 35% to 45% of them singletons, with 2.8% in the top ten. The material sequenced was PBMCs. All receptors derive from a human donor in good health (CMV status not recorded). Some clones in this sample may be carry-over from other donors' samples. Each CDR3 is given with its conserved first and last residue. The D gene is left open where the match is weak. The listing skips clone size in some rows; elsewhere it reads once, few, many or a size class.

>TRBJ2-3|-|TRBV25-1|once
CASSDAQGRRHTQYF
TGTGCCAGCAGTGATGCGCAGGGCCGAAGGCATACGCAGTATTTT
>TRBJ2-1|-|TRBV19|few
CASSIAPPSQSNNEQFF
TGTGCCAGTAGTATAGCCCCGCCTAGCCAGAGCAACAATGAGCAGTTCTTC
>TRBJ1-5|TRBD1|TRBV7-2|few
CASSLSQGAESNQPQHF
TGTGCCAGCAGCTTATCACAGGGGGCGGAGAGCAATCAGCCCCAGCATTTT
>TRBJ2-2|-|TRBV6-1|few
CATSGPGESRPGELFF
TGTGCCACCTCAGGGCCAGGGGAAAGTAGGCCCGGGGAGCTGTTTTTT
>TRBJ2-1|TRBD2|TRBV7-6|few
CASSLSKRKREGERSEQFF
TGTGCCAGCAGCTTATCTAAACGTAAGCGGGAGGGTGAACGTAGTGAGCAGTTCTTC
>TRBJ2-4|-|TRBV2|few
CASSETRGLAKNIQYF
TGTGCCAGCAGTGAAACGAGAGGACTAGCCAAAAACATTCAGTACTTC
>TRBJ1-1|-|TRBV24-1|few
CATSVGSNTEAFF
TGTGCCACCAGCGTCGGAAGCAACACTGAAGCTTTCTTT
>TRBJ1-5|-|TRBV7-3|-
CASSLTSGDQPQHF
TGTGCCAGCAGCTTAACGTCGGGGGATCAGCCCCAGCATTTT
>TRBJ1-2|-|TRBV28|few
CASSSGGMENYGYTF
TGTGCCAGCAGTTCCGGGGGTATGGAAAACTATGGCTACACCTTC
>TRBJ2-7|-|TRBV14|-
CASSQRGNYEQYF
TGTGCCAGCAGTCAACGGGGAAACTACGAGCAGTACTTC
>TRBJ1-1|-|TRBV4-1|-
CSSSQDRSLNTEAFF
TGCTCCAGCAGCCAAGATCGGTCACTGAACACTGAAGCTTTCTTT
>TRBJ2-5|TRBD1|TRBV7-8|-
CASSLLSRQGVETQYF
TGTGCCAGCAGCTTATTAAGCCGACAGGGGGTAGAGACCCAGTACTTC
>TRBJ1-3|-|TRBV4-1|-
CASSPGNRVSGNTIYF
TGCGCCAGCAGCCCTGGCAACAGGGTCTCTGGAAACACCATATATTTT
>TRBJ1-6|-|TRBV28|-
CASRSGAVGNSPLHF
TGTGCCAGTAGGTCAGGGGCCGTGGGGAATTCACCCCTCCACTTT
>TRBJ2-5|-|TRBV7-2|few
CASSRFTPWLVEGQQETQYF
TGTGCCAGCAGCCGATTTACCCCATGGCTGGTGGAAGGACAGCAAGAGACCCAGTACTTC
>TRBJ1-6|TRBD1|TRBV12-3/TRBV12-4|-
CASSRDRGFVSPLHF
TGTGCCAGCAGCAGAGACAGGGGTTTCGTTTCACCCCTCCACTTT
>TRBJ1-1|-|TRBV10-3|-
CAISGPFQYGNTEAFF
TGTGCCATCAGTGGTCCTTTCCAGTACGGGAACACTGAAGCTTTCTTT
>TRBJ2-3|-|TRBV10-3|-
CAISESESGTDTQYF
TGTGCCATCAGTGAGTCGGAGTCAGGAACAGATACGCAGTATTTT
>TRBJ1-1|TRBD1|TRBV6-1|-
CASRAHYRGLEAFF
TGTGCCAGCAGAGCACATTACAGGGGGCTGGAAGCTTTCTTT
>TRBJ1-1|TRBD1|TRBV6-4|few
CASSQNRQGPEAFF
TGTGCCAGCAGTCAAAACAGACAGGGACCTGAAGCTTTCTTT
>TRBJ1-5|TRBD1|TRBV28|few
CASTPGGVNQPQHF
TGTGCCAGCACCCCAGGGGGGGTCAATCAGCCCCAGCATTTT
>TRBJ2-1|TRBD1|TRBV19|-
CASGAGQGADNEQFF
TGTGCCAGTGGGGCGGGACAGGGGGCCGACAATGAGCAGTTCTTC
>TRBJ1-3|-|TRBV28|few
CASSKPGNTIYF
TGTGCCAGCAGCAAACCCGGAAACACCATATATTTT
>TRBJ1-4|TRBD1|TRBV7-9|-
CASSSRNVPGQGSNEKLFF
TGTGCCAGCAGCTCCCGAAATGTCCCGGGACAGGGTTCTAATGAAAAACTGTTTTTT
>TRBJ1-5|-|TRBV19|-
CASISRTNGNQPQHF
TGTGCCAGTATTTCCCGGACGAACGGGAATCAGCCCCAGCATTTT
>TRBJ1-2|-|TRBV7-2|many
CASSLDPIANYGYTF
TGTGCCAGCAGCTTAGACCCCATAGCTAACTATGGCTACACCTTC
>TRBJ2-7|-|TRBV5-1|few
CASSLKGFNRESYEQYF
TGCGCCAGCAGCTTGAAAGGGTTTAACAGGGAATCCTACGAGCAGTACTTC
>TRBJ1-1|-|TRBV12-3/TRBV12-4|few
CASSLGWVNTEAFF
TGTGCCAGCAGTTTAGGCTGGGTGAACACTGAAGCTTTCTTT
>TRBJ1-5|TRBD1|TRBV19|-
CASSRGQSNQPQHF
TGTGCCAGTAGTCGGGGACAGAGCAATCAGCCCCAGCATTTT
>TRBJ1-1|-|TRBV10-3|-
CAIMEESNTEAFF
TGTGCCATCATGGAAGAATCGAACACTGAAGCTTTCTTT
>TRBJ1-2|-|TRBV2|-
CASTFGQRGGSYTF
TGTGCCAGCACTTTCGGACAGCGGGGAGGTAGCTACACCTTC
>TRBJ1-1|-|TRBV28|many
CASSSILEAFF
TGTGCCAGCAGTTCGATTCTGGAAGCTTTCTTT
>TRBJ2-7|TRBD1|TRBV27|few
CASSLSGTGGVKQYF
TGTGCCAGCAGTTTGTCCGGGACAGGGGGCGTAAAGCAGTACTTC
>TRBJ1-2|-|TRBV6-1|-
CASSIQGNYGYNF
TGTGCCAGCAGTATCCAGGGGAACTATGGCTACAACTTC
>TRBJ2-7|-|TRBV19|-
CASIITVTYEQYF
TGTGCCAGTATTATTACAGTAACCTACGAGCAGTACTTC
>TRBJ2-7|TRBD2|TRBV5-6|-
CASSNPEGLVRSEQYF
TGTGCCAGCAGCAACCCAGAAGGACTAGTCCGTAGCGAGCAGTACTTC
>TRBJ2-6|TRBD2|TRBV3-1|-
CASTPGGTVSGANVLTF
TGTGCCAGTACACCCGGGGGGACTGTTTCTGGGGCCAACGTCCTGACTTTC
>TRBJ2-3|-|TRBV28|-
CASSSQTVYVVDTQYF
TGTGCCAGCAGTTCTCAGACAGTTTACGTGGTAGATACGCAGTATTTT
>TRBJ2-3|-|TRBV11-2|-
CASSLADAVVRTDTQYF
TGTGCCAGCAGCTTAGCTGATGCGGTTGTTCGAACGGATACGCAGTATTTT
>TRBJ1-2|-|TRBV12-3/TRBV12-4|-
CASSSSLVSPFNYGYTF
TGTGCCAGCAGTTCCTCTTTAGTTAGCCCATTTAACTATGGCTACACCTTC
>TRBJ2-7|-|TRBV4-1|-
CSSSQIGYEQYF
TGCTCCAGCAGCCAAATAGGATACGAGCAGTACTTC
>TRBJ1-2|-|TRBV5-1|few
CASSLQSRTLNYGYTF
TGCGCCAGCAGCTTACAGTCCAGGACTCTTAACTATGGCTACACCTTC
>TRBJ1-2|-|TRBV28|-
CASSLSQFYGYTF
TGTGCCAGCAGTTTAAGCCAGTTCTATGGCTACACCTTC
>TRBJ2-1|TRBD2|TRBV11-1|few
CASEREGYNEQFF
TGTGCCAGTGAGCGGGAGGGCTACAATGAGCAGTTCTTC
>TRBJ1-2|TRBD1|TRBV7-9|-
CASSPRSGRQGDYGYTF
TGTGCCAGCAGCCCCCGCTCGGGCCGACAGGGTGACTATGGCTACACCTTC
>TRBJ2-7|TRBD1|TRBV6-1|-
CASTPGQGLSYETYF
TGTGCCAGCACCCCGGGACAGGGCCTCTCCTACGAGACGTACTTC
>TRBJ2-1|TRBD2|TRBV7-2|-
CASSSTVAGGSYNEQFF
TGTGCCAGCAGCTCGACGGTAGCGGGGGGCTCCTACAATGAGCAGTTCTTC
>TRBJ2-3|TRBD2|TRBV28|-
CASSPGTSRTDTQYF
TGTGCCAGCAGTCCCGGGACTAGCCGCACAGATACGCAGTATTTT
>TRBJ1-2|TRBD1|TRBV10-3|-
CAISDGTAKNYGYTF
TGTGCCATCAGTGATGGGACAGCGAAAAACTATGGCTACACCTTC
>TRBJ2-1|TRBD2|TRBV7-2|few
CASSRLAGAYNEQFF
TGTGCCAGCAGCCGACTAGCGGGGGCCTACAATGAGCAGTTCTTC
>TRBJ2-1|TRBD1|TRBV7-6|-
CASRYGGQGNNEQFF
TGTGCCAGCAGATATGGGGGACAGGGCAACAATGAGCAGTTCTTC
>TRBJ2-1|-|TRBV7-9|few
CASSYRPFEQFF
TGTGCCAGCAGCTACCGTCCGTTCGAGCAGTTCTTC